The present T cell receptor beta chain was sequenced within a study of CD8 T cells in ankylosing spondylitis. Study results and limitations: It appeared that ankylosing spondylitis blood was characterized by a TCR beta motif of several highly homologous variants.

With V trimmed by 5 bases and J by 10 bases, 9 bases remained unmatched. This CDR3 has 13 residues. Germline-derived CDR1 and CDR2 are MNHEY and SMNVEV (reference sequence). This clonotype was found many times. What it binds is unknown. Each CDR3 protein gets one entry after TCRdb re-called the 5' RACE reads with MiXCR. The sample yields a few hundred thousand distinct CDR3 sequences, roughly 11% seen once. The sample taken for sequencing was blood, either unsorted or a sorted T cell fraction (not recorded which). This clonotype originated in a female donor with ankylosing spondylitis or in good health (not recorded which). This sequence joins TRBV27 and TRBJ1-1, with TRBD1 identical over 8 bases. The CDR3 region has the DNA TGTGCCAGCAGTACCTTGGACAGGGTGGTAGCTTTCTTT. Residues: CASSTLDRVVAFF.